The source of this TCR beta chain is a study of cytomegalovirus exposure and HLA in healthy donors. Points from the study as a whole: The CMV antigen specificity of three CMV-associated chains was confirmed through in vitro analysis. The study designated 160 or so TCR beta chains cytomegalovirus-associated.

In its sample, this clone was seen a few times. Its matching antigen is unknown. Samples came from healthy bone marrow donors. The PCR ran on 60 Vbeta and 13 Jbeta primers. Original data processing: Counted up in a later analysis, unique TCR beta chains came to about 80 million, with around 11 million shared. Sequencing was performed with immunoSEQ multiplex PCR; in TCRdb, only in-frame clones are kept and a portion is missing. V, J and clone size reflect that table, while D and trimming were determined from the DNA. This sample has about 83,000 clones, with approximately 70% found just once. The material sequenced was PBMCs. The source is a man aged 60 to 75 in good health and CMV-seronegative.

CDR3 sequence: CASLSGVGVEPQHF. The CDR3 DNA is TGTGCCAGCCTCTCGGGGGTTGGGGTGGAACCCCAGCATTTT. The V call is TRBV2, the J call TRBJ1-5; tentative D call: TRBD1 (5 bases). V was pared by 8 bases and J by 10 bases, with 21 bases between. The CDR3 covers 14 residues. Per germline, CDR1 SNHLY and CDR2 FYNNEI.